A single sample gave rise to the 7 T cell receptor beta chains below, sequenced in a study of yellow fever vaccine responses in identical twins. TCRdb re-derived calls from the RT-PCR reads in MiXCR, one entry per CDR3 protein. Of 400 to 550 distinct CDR3 sequences in the sample, roughly 80% were seen once. Sequencing used T cells from blood (PBMCs), unsorted or a sorted subset (not recorded which), obtained before or after yellow fever vaccination (not recorded which). These TCRs come from a woman between 18 and 29 years old who received the yellow fever vaccine.

This chain uses TRBV7-6 with TRBJ2-1; tentatively, D is TRBD1 (6 bases). V shed 3 bases and J shed 8 bases, with 17 bases lying between them. The CDR3 sequence is 15 residues long. CDR1 and CDR2 from the germline V gene are SGHVS and FNYEAQ. CDR3: CASSFNRVKIDEQFF. The CDR3, as DNA: TGTGCCAGCAGCTTTAACAGGGTAAAGATCGATGAGCAGTTCTTC.

The V and J genes are TRBV27 and TRBJ2-7; D uncertain. Germline V gene data show CDR1 as MNHEY and CDR2 as SMNVEV (reference sequence). This CDR3 has 15 amino acids. The V end was cut by 6 bases, the J end by 0 bases, with 15 bases between. CDR3 in amino acids: CASRGYGQSSYEQYF. As DNA, the CDR3 is TGTGCCAGCAGAGGTTATGGGCAAAGCTCCTACGAGCAGTACTTC.

The genes are TRBV10-3 and TRBJ1-6, with 12 bases matching TRBD1. V shed 8 bases, J shed 9 bases, and the junction held 8 bases outside the gene matches. CDR1 and CDR2 (germline): ENHRY, SYGVKD. The CDR3 totals 15 residues. CDR3 sequence: CAIGDRDRGPSPLHF. The CDR3 DNA follows: TGTGCCATCGGAGACAGGGACAGGGGGCCTTCACCCCTCCACTTT.

This clonotype was recorded a few times. The chain uses TRBV11-2 and TRBJ2-1; D perhaps matches TRBD1 (6 bases). V lost 5 bases and J lost 5, with 16 bases in between. Germline loops: CDR1 SGHAT, CDR2 FQNNGV. The CDR3 sequence is 15 residues long. This CDR3 is CASSEQGWYDNEQFF. The CDR3 DNA reads as TGTGCCAGCAGCGAACAGGGTTGGTATGACAATGAGCAGTTCTTC.

V gene TRBV15 combines with J gene TRBJ1-5; D might be TRBD1 (6 bases). The CDR3 is 17 amino acids. Germline V gene sequence: CDR1 LNHNV, CDR2 YYDKDF (reference sequence). Trimming left V 3 bases short and J 1 base short, with 16 bases between. CDR3 sequence (DNA): TGTGCCACCAGCAGGTACAAAGGGACATTAAGCAATCAGCCCCAGCATTTT. Its protein is CATSRYKGTLSNQPQHF.

The chain couples TRBV2 to TRBJ2-1, with D unclear. The germline gives CDR1 SNHLY, CDR2 FYNNEI. Between the trimmed V and J ends, which lost 5 bases and 5 bases, there was a span of 7 bases. This CDR3 contains 12 residues. Here the CDR3 DNA reads TGTGCCAGCAGTTCCAGTCACAATGAGCAGTTCTTC. Protein product: CASSSSHNEQFF.

The J gene is TRBJ1-2, the V gene TRBV10-3; TRBD1 matches 7 bases. The germline V gene encodes CDR1 ENHRY and CDR2 SYGVKD. The CDR3 is made up of 14 amino acids. Trimming at V came to 10 bases and at J to 7 bases, leaving 15 bases not matched to a gene. CDR3 region: CATSSGQHSFGYTF. The CDR3 DNA sequence: TGTGCCACATCTTCGGGACAGCACTCTTTTGGCTACACCTTC.